This passage covers 21 T cell receptor beta chains from one sample sequenced in a study of shared clonotypes between healthy human individuals. This table comes from immunoSEQ multiplex PCR, and its TCRdb copy is limited to in-frame clones, with some not included. The profile covers approximately 1,500,000 clones, with 95% to 99% appearing a single time and roughly 0.4% taken by the ten largest. The sequencing sample was made of naive CD4+ T cells sorted from blood. The subset was: CD45RA+ positively selected. The receptors come from a man under 40 in good health.

The rearrangement joins TRBV9 to TRBJ2-7; D uncertain. V was cut by 4 bases and J by 0 bases, with 8 bases left in between. Germline V gene data show CDR1 as SGDLS and CDR2 as YYNGEE. This CDR3 contains 13 residues. The CDR3 region has the DNA TGTGCCAGCAGCTTCCAGGACTCCTACGAGCAGTACTTC. Its translation is CASSFQDSYEQYF.

This chain connects TRBV14 to TRBJ2-7, with TRBD1 identical over 7 bases. This CDR3 is 13 amino acids long. The germline V gene encodes CDR1 SGHDN and CDR2 FVKESK. V lost 4 bases, J lost 2 bases, and 2 bases stayed unmatched. The CDR3 DNA sequence: TGTGCCAGCAGCCGGGGACAGCCCTACGAGCAGTACTTC. This sequence encodes CASSRGQPYEQYF.

This clone was counted once. The chain links TRBV6-1 to TRBJ2-5; 8 nucleotides line up with TRBD2. This CDR3 has 15 amino acids. The V gene's germline CDR1 is MNHNS and CDR2 SASEGT. Trimming cost V 2 bases and J 2 bases; bases outside gene matches: 4. The CDR3 reads CASSESSGRQETQYF. DNA of the CDR3: TGTGCCAGCAGTGAATCCAGCGGGAGACAAGAGACCCAGTACTTC.

V gene TRBV7-2 combines with J gene TRBJ2-3; TRBD1 is a possible D gene (8 bases). Looked up from germline, CDR1 is SGHTA and CDR2 is FQGNSA. CDR3 length: 16 residues. V was clipped by 3 bases and J by 3 bases, with 16 bases between them. CDR3 nucleotide sequence: TGTGCCAGCAGCTTCCGAGGACAGGGAGGGACAGATACGCAGTATTTT. Protein: CASSFRGQGGTDTQYF.

On this clone: In the same sample, other DNA sequences code for this CDR3. The CDR3 loop reads CASSSQGADTQYF. The CDR3 DNA reads as TGCGCCAGCAGCTCCCAGGGGGCGGATACGCAGTATTTT. The gene calls are TRBV5-1 and TRBJ2-3, with TRBD1 matching 8 bases. The CDR3 contains 13 residues. Trimming took 3 bases from V and 6 from J; bases not matched to a gene: 3. Germline V gene sequence: CDR1 SGHRS, CDR2 YFSETQ. The entire variable domain, with the rest obtained from reference TRBV5-1 and TRBJ2-3, is as follows: KAGVTQTPRYLIKTRGQQVTLSCSPISGHRSVSWYQQTPGQGLQFLFEYFSETQRNKGNFPGRFSGRQFSNSRSEMNVSTLELGDSALYLCASSSQGADTQYFGPGTRLTVL.

The rearrangement joins TRBV27 to TRBJ2-1; 11 nucleotides agree with TRBD2. The V segment lost 6 bases and the J segment 4 bases; nucleotides outside the gene matches: 5. Germline V gives CDR1 MNHEY, CDR2 SMNVEV (reference sequence). The CDR3 totals 15 residues. Here the CDR3 reads CASSPVAGGYNEQFF. Here the CDR3 DNA reads TGTGCCAGCAGCCCTGTAGCGGGAGGGTACAATGAGCAGTTCTTC.

This clone appeared a single time. J is TRBJ2-5 and V is TRBV28; TRBD2 aligns across 7 bases. The V gene end was trimmed by 5 bases and the J gene end by 5 bases; junction bases not matched to a gene: 5. CDR1 and CDR2 (germline): MDHEN, SYDVKM. This CDR3 contains 13 residues. The CDR3: CASSRTGGETQYF. CDR3 DNA sequence: TGTGCCAGCAGTCGGACCGGGGGGGAGACCCAGTACTTC.

The rearrangement joins TRBV18 to TRBJ1-4; TRBD1 agrees at 10 bases. V dropped 6 bases and J dropped 7; count of bases not matched to a gene: 5. The germline V gene encodes CDR1 KGHSH and CDR2 LQKENI. The CDR3 spans 14 residues. The CDR3 sequence: CASSLGQGFEKLFF. The CDR3 DNA follows: TGTGCCAGCTCCCTGGGACAGGGGTTTGAAAAACTGTTTTTT.

This chain links TRBV16 with TRBJ2-1; possible D gene TRBD1, 5 bases. Trimming stripped 2 bases from V and 10 bases from J, with 9 bases between. Germline loops: CDR1 KGHSY, CDR2 FQNENV. The CDR3 spans 12 residues. The chain's CDR3 is CASSQRGSEQFF. The CDR3 DNA is TGTGCCAGCAGCCAAAGGGGCAGCGAGCAGTTCTTC.

The chain links TRBV7-2 to TRBJ2-1; D is possibly TRBD2 (6 bases). This CDR3 contains 18 residues. V was trimmed by 1 base and J by 6 bases, leaving 22 bases between them. Per the germline V gene, CDR1 is SGHTA and CDR2 is FQGNSA. The CDR3 loop is CASSLGGRLVGRSNEQFF. In nucleotides, the CDR3 is TGTGCCAGCAGCTTAGGAGGGCGACTAGTGGGTCGCAGCAATGAGCAGTTCTTC.

The CDR3 reads CASSKGLAGEGTGELFF. For the CDR3, the DNA is TGCGCCAGCAGCAAGGGACTAGCGGGAGAGGGCACCGGGGAGCTGTTTTTT. This sequence joins TRBV5-1 and TRBJ2-2; 14 bases fit TRBD2. J gave up 4 bases and V 4 bases, and 6 bases lay outside the gene matches. Germline-derived CDR1 and CDR2 are SGHRS and YFSETQ. The CDR3 runs to 17 residues.

This clone was seen once. The V call is TRBV7-9, the J call TRBJ2-3; D remains ambiguous. The CDR3 runs to 13 residues. Trimming removed 1 base at V and 6 bases at J, with 8 bases between. Germline CDR1 reads SEHNR; CDR2 reads FQNEAQ (reference sequence). The CDR3 sequence is CASSLVAADTQYF. The CDR3 DNA sequence: TGTGCCAGCAGCTTAGTTGCTGCGGATACGCAGTATTTT.

V usage is TRBV12-5 and J usage is TRBJ1-5, with a possible D match to TRBD1 (6 bases). This CDR3 region has 17 residues. V was shortened by 4 bases and J by 2 bases, with 18 bases between the two germline ends. Germline V gene sequence: CDR1 LGHNT, CDR2 FRNRAP. CDR3 in DNA: TGTGCTAGTGGTTGCCCACAGGGCGAGACCGGCAATCAGCCCCAGCATTTT. It encodes CASGCPQGETGNQPQHF.

The rearrangement links TRBV30 to TRBJ1-3, with no clear D. Germline V gene sequence: CDR1 GTSNPN, CDR2 SVGIG (reference sequence). V was clipped by 3 bases and J by 9 bases, with 12 bases between them. The length of the CDR3 is 12 residues. CDR3 sequence (DNA): TGTGCCTGGAGCGTCCTCGGGAGCACCATATATTTT. Amino acids: CAWSVLGSTIYF.

The chain combines TRBV7-3 with TRBJ2-1; 15 nucleotides agree with TRBD2. CDR3 length: 18 amino acids. Germline CDR1 and CDR2: SGHTA and FQGTGA. V lost 4 bases, J lost 3 bases, and 7 bases stayed unmatched. For the CDR3, the DNA is TGTGCCAGCAGCTCCACCGGACTAGCGGGAGGGCACTACAATGAGCAGTTCTTC. It translates to CASSSTGLAGGHYNEQFF.

The V and J genes are TRBV7-2 and TRBJ2-7, with 9 bases fitting TRBD2. The CDR3 has 14 amino acids. Unmatched junction bases numbered 8, after V lost 4 bases and J lost 7 bases. From germline, CDR1 is SGHTA and CDR2 FQGNSA. The DNA of the CDR3 is TGTGCCAGCAGCTGGAGCGGGAGGAGTAGAGAGCAGTACTTC. Translated: CASSWSGRSREQYF.

The chain is built from TRBV21-1 and TRBJ2-7; TRBD2 is the table's D call and was not checked against the DNA. TRBV21-1 counts as a pseudogene. This CDR3 region has 15 residues. CDR3 sequence (DNA): TGTGCCAGCAGCGAGACTAGCGGGAGGGCCTACGAGCAGTACTTC. Its translation: CASSETSGRAYEQYF.

This clone was counted a few times. The chain has TRBV4-3 and TRBJ2-2; D is uncertain. V was cut by 2 bases and J by 2 bases, with 6 bases left in between. The CDR3 covers 14 residues. The V gene's germline CDR1 is LGHNA and CDR2 YSLEER. CDR3 DNA sequence: TGCGCCAGCAGCCAATGGGTTAACACCGGGGAGCTGTTTTTT. Its translation: CASSQWVNTGELFF.

The chain is built from TRBV19 and TRBJ1-5; D gene ambiguous. CDR3 length equals 12 residues. Per germline, CDR1 LNHDA and CDR2 SQIVND (reference sequence). The V gene lost 5 bases and the J gene lost 7 bases, with 9 bases spanning the gap. CDR3 amino acids: CASSPVGQPQHF. The CDR3 DNA reads as TGTGCCAGTAGTCCGGTAGGGCAGCCCCAGCATTTT.

The chain links TRBV7-2 to TRBJ2-7, with 8 bases lining up with TRBD1. With 6 bases clipped from V and 7 bases from J, the junction kept 14 bases outside the gene matches. This CDR3 spans 15 amino acids. Germline-derived CDR1 and CDR2 are SGHTA and FQGNSA. CDR3 region: CASSRGAQGVREQYF. CDR3 nucleotide sequence: TGTGCCAGCAGTCGAGGGGCACAGGGGGTTAGGGAGCAGTACTTC. The full variable domain, with the rest looked up from reference TRBV7-2 and TRBJ2-7, is GAGVSQSPSNKVTEKGKDVELRCDPISGHTALYWYRQSLGQGLEFLIYFQGNSAPDKSGLPSDRFSAERTGGSVSTLTIQRTQQEDSAVYLCASSRGAQGVREQYFGPGTRLTVT.

The chain is built from TRBV6-5 and TRBJ1-1, with D unclear. The CDR3 is made up of 14 amino acids. Between the trimmed V and J ends, which lost 2 bases and 1 base, there was a span of 8 bases. The germline V gene encodes CDR1 MNHEY and CDR2 SVGAGI. Here the CDR3 reads CASSYMAENTEAFF. The CDR3 bases are TGTGCCAGCAGTTACATGGCAGAGAACACTGAAGCTTTCTTT.